This T cell receptor beta chain was sequenced in a study of OX40 agonist ivuxolimab in advanced cancers. Study-level information: Patients receiving dose escalation had hepatocellular carcinoma, melanoma, renal cell or head and neck cancer. Three patients, one with hepatocellular carcinoma and two with cutaneous melanoma, achieved partial responses.

V was trimmed by 5 bases and J by 8 bases, leaving 16 bases between them. CDR3 length: 15 amino acids. Germline lookup yields CDR1 MDHEN and CDR2 SYDVKM. The table came from immunoSEQ multiplex PCR; TCRdb's copy has only in-frame clones and leaves some out. The profile shows approximately 75,000 clones, around 90% of them singletons. The receptor was derived from an adult with an advanced solid tumor such as melanoma, head and neck, liver or kidney cancer. Sequenced here: CD4+ or CD8+ T cells sorted from blood, sampled in a trial of the OX40 agonist ivuxolimab. The rearrangement joins TRBV28 to TRBJ1-6; D is ambiguous. CDR3 bases: TGTGCCAGCAGTCCCCCGGGTACTAGCGATTCACCCCTCCACTTT. Encoded protein: CASSPPGTSDSPLHF.